Listed below are T cell receptor beta chains from one sample, sequenced in a study of T cell responses to AZD1222 COVID-19 vaccine. Profiling relied on immunoSEQ multiplex PCR, and the TCRdb table lists in-frame clones only, not all of them. The data show 160,000 or so clones, about 90% seen once. Sequenced here: peripheral blood, sampled 28 days after the second AZD1222 dose. These receptor sequences come from an adult who received the AZD1222 COVID-19 vaccine. CDR3s include the opening cysteine and the closing phenylalanine or tryptophan. D genes are given only for firm matches. For some rows the clone size is stated as once, few or many, or as a class when expanded; others skip it.

V: TRBV6-5; D: -; size: -; J: TRBJ2-3; CDR3: CASSWGYTDTQYF; DNA: TGTGCCAGCAGTTGGGGATACACAGATACGCAGTATTTT
V: TRBV7-9; D: TRBD1; size: -; J: TRBJ1-1; CDR3: CASSKVQGVNTEAFF; DNA: TGTGCCAGCAGCAAAGTACAGGGGGTGAACACTGAAGCTTTCTTT
V: TRBV28; D: -; size: -; J: TRBJ1-6; CDR3: CASSLYRALYNSPLHF; DNA: TGTGCCAGCAGTTTATACCGTGCCCTATATAATTCACCCCTCCACTTT
V: TRBV6-5; D: TRBD1; size: -; J: TRBJ2-1; CDR3: CASSYYRDSYNEQFF; DNA: TGTGCCAGCAGTTACTACCGGGACAGTTACAATGAGCAGTTCTTC
V: TRBV2; D: -; size: few; J: TRBJ2-1; CDR3: CASSTGFFEFF; DNA: TGTGCCAGCAGTACAGGGTTTTTTGAGTTCTTC
V: TRBV27; D: -; size: -; J: TRBJ1-6; CDR3: CASSLTWGGINSPLHF; DNA: TGTGCCAGCAGTTTAACCTGGGGGGGAATTAATTCACCCCTCCACTTT
V: TRBV6-5; D: -; size: -; J: TRBJ1-3; CDR3: CASSSTRGPLGGTIYF; DNA: TGTGCCAGCAGTTCCACTCGGGGGCCCCTCGGGGGCACCATATATTTT
V: TRBV6-1; D: -; size: -; J: TRBJ2-1; CDR3: CASSEPRLAGYNEQFF; DNA: TGTGCCAGCAGTGAACCCAGGTTAGCAGGGTACAATGAGCAGTTCTTC
V: TRBV7-9; D: -; size: -; J: TRBJ1-3; CDR3: CASSLVQGSGNTIYF; DNA: TGTGCCAGCAGCTTAGTTCAGGGCTCTGGAAACACCATATATTTT
V: TRBV6-5; D: TRBD1; size: once; J: TRBJ1-1; CDR3: CASRQGNTEAFF; DNA: TGTGCCTCACGACAGGGGAACACTGAAGCTTTCTTT
V: TRBV23-1; D: -; size: -; J: TRBJ1-4; CDR3: CASSQPEAAKEKLFF; DNA: TGCGCCAGCAGTCAACCCGAGGCGGCTAAGGAAAAACTGTTTTTT
V: TRBV27; D: -; size: -; J: TRBJ1-6; CDR3: CASSLFRINSPLHF; DNA: TGTGCCAGCAGTTTATTCAGGATCAATTCACCCCTCCACTTT
V: TRBV6-5; D: -; size: -; J: TRBJ1-1; CDR3: CASSSSYMNTEAFF; DNA: TGTGCCAGCAGTTCCTCGTACATGAACACTGAAGCTTTCTTT
V: TRBV5-4; D: TRBD1; size: -; J: TRBJ1-1; CDR3: CASSSPGQGATEAFF; DNA: TGTGCCAGCAGCTCCCCGGGACAGGGGGCGACTGAAGCTTTCTTT
V: TRBV7-3; D: TRBD1; size: -; J: TRBJ1-3; CDR3: CASSPQGGSGNTIYF; DNA: TGTGCCAGCAGCCCGCAGGGGGGATCTGGAAACACCATATATTTT
V: TRBV5-6; D: -; size: -; J: TRBJ1-3; CDR3: CASSLEGGISGNTIYF; DNA: TGTGCCAGCAGCTTAGAGGGCGGCATCTCTGGAAACACCATATATTTT
V: TRBV5-1; D: TRBD1; size: -; J: TRBJ2-1; CDR3: CASSLRQGVLDEQFF; DNA: TGCGCCAGCAGCCTACGACAGGGGGTTTTGGATGAGCAGTTCTTC
V: TRBV6-1; D: TRBD1; size: -; J: TRBJ1-5; CDR3: CASSGRTGGNSNQPQHF; DNA: TGTGCCAGCAGTGGCCGGACAGGGGGAAATAGCAATCAGCCCCAGCATTTT
V: TRBV5-7; D: -; size: -; J: TRBJ1-1; CDR3: CASTAEGTPNTEAFF; DNA: TGTGCCAGCACAGCAGAGGGGACCCCGAACACTGAAGCTTTCTTT
V: TRBV19; D: -; size: once; J: TRBJ2-1; CDR3: CASSPGLDAGEQFF; DNA: TGTGCCAGTAGTCCCGGTCTCGACGCGGGCGAGCAGTTCTTC
V: TRBV27; D: -; size: once; J: TRBJ2-7; CDR3: CASSYSGPAGYEQYF; DNA: TGTGCCAGCAGTTACTCTGGGCCAGCGGGCTACGAGCAGTACTTC
V: TRBV5-6; D: -; size: -; J: TRBJ1-1; CDR3: CASRGAGGTTEAFF; DNA: TGTGCCAGCAGAGGGGCCGGGGGGACGACTGAAGCTTTCTTT
V: TRBV4-2; D: -; size: few; J: TRBJ1-1; CDR3: CASSQSGGTEAFF; DNA: TGTGCCAGCAGCCAATCGGGAGGTACTGAAGCTTTCTTT
V: TRBV5-6; D: -; size: -; J: TRBJ1-2; CDR3: CASSLSPRTVDGYTF; DNA: TGTGCCAGCAGCTTGTCTCCGCGAACGGTCGATGGCTACACCTTC
V: TRBV15; D: -; size: -; J: TRBJ2-1; CDR3: CATSREGDAGNEQFF; DNA: TGTGCCACCAGCAGAGAGGGGGACGCGGGCAATGAGCAGTTCTTC
V: TRBV30; D: -; size: -; J: TRBJ1-5; CDR3: CAWSRQGPSNQPQHF; DNA: TGTGCCTGGAGTCGGCAGGGACCGAGCAATCAGCCCCAGCATTTT
V: TRBV7-2; D: -; size: -; J: TRBJ1-5; CDR3: CASSLQDNQPQHF; DNA: TGTGCCAGCAGCTTACAGGACAATCAGCCCCAGCATTTT
V: TRBV10-3; D: -; size: -; J: TRBJ1-6; CDR3: CAISEKGEYSPLHF; DNA: TGTGCCATCAGTGAGAAGGGGGAATATTCACCCCTCCACTTT
V: TRBV5-4; D: -; size: -; J: TRBJ1-3; CDR3: CASSSYRESSGNTIYF; DNA: TGTGCCAGCAGCTCATACAGGGAGTCCTCTGGAAACACCATATATTTT
V: TRBV7-9; D: -; size: -; J: TRBJ2-3; CDR3: CASSGDGTPNTQYF; DNA: TGTGCCAGCAGCGGGGACGGGACTCCGAATACGCAGTATTTT
V: TRBV10-2; D: -; size: -; J: TRBJ2-7; CDR3: CASSEGAHEQYF; DNA: TGCGCCAGCAGTGAAGGGGCCCACGAGCAGTACTTC
V: TRBV10-3; D: TRBD1; size: -; J: TRBJ1-2; CDR3: CAISDTGAALIYGYTF; DNA: TGTGCCATCAGTGACACAGGGGCCGCCCTAATCTATGGCTACACCTTC
V: TRBV7-9; D: TRBD1; size: -; J: TRBJ2-2; CDR3: CASSPTGQGDTGELFF; DNA: TGTGCCAGCAGCCCAACCGGACAGGGAGACACCGGGGAGCTGTTTTTT
V: TRBV4-1; D: TRBD2; size: -; J: TRBJ2-3; CDR3: CASSQVPRGAGITDTQYF; DNA: TGCGCCAGCAGCCAGGTCCCAAGGGGAGCGGGGATCACAGATACGCAGTATTTT
V: TRBV2; D: -; size: -; J: TRBJ1-4; CDR3: CASSPQNRLTKLFF; DNA: TGTGCCAGCAGCCCCCAAAACCGGCTGACAAAACTGTTTTTT
V: TRBV3-1/TRBV3-2; D: -; size: -; J: TRBJ2-3; CDR3: CASSQDQGDTQYF; DNA: TGTGCCAGCAGCCAAGATCAAGGGGATACGCAGTATTTT
V: TRBV7-3; D: -; size: -; J: TRBJ1-1; CDR3: CASSWGGSDTEAFF; DNA: TGTGCCAGCAGTTGGGGGGGCTCGGACACTGAAGCTTTCTTT
V: TRBV6-5; D: -; size: -; J: TRBJ1-1; CDR3: CASSYSRAPNTEAFF; DNA: TGTGCCAGCAGTTACTCGAGAGCTCCGAACACTGAAGCTTTCTTT
V: TRBV7-9; D: -; size: -; J: TRBJ2-4; CDR3: CASSLKGESKNIQYF; DNA: TGTGCCAGCAGCTTAAAGGGGGAATCCAAAAACATTCAGTACTTC
V: TRBV5-1; D: -; size: once; J: TRBJ1-1; CDR3: CASKVGGTGTEAFF; DNA: TGCGCCAGCAAAGTTGGGGGGACGGGCACTGAAGCTTTCTTT
V: TRBV7-2; D: TRBD1; size: -; J: TRBJ2-5; CDR3: CASSLGGAGTEETQYF; DNA: TGTGCCAGCAGCTTAGGGGGAGCCGGGACAGAAGAGACCCAGTACTTC
V: TRBV6-5; D: -; size: -; J: TRBJ1-5; CDR3: CASSLQGNQPQHF; DNA: TGTGCCAGCAGTCTGCAAGGCAATCAGCCCCAGCATTTT
V: TRBV5-4; D: TRBD1; size: -; J: TRBJ1-6; CDR3: CASSLRDRNSPLHF; DNA: TGTGCCAGCAGCTTGAGGGACAGAAATTCACCCCTCCACTTT
V: TRBV7-8; D: TRBD1; size: once; J: TRBJ1-2; CDR3: CASSFAGQANYGYTF; DNA: TGTGCCAGCAGCTTCGCGGGACAGGCGAACTATGGCTACACCTTC
V: TRBV5-8; D: TRBD2; size: -; J: TRBJ2-3; CDR3: CASSLGSGASSTDTQYF; DNA: TGTGCCAGCAGCTTGGGAAGCGGGGCTTCTAGCACAGATACGCAGTATTTT
V: TRBV5-1; D: -; size: -; J: TRBJ2-7; CDR3: CASSFGVEQYF; DNA: TGCGCCAGCAGCTTTGGGGTAGAGCAGTACTTC
V: TRBV2; D: -; size: -; J: TRBJ1-2; CDR3: CASSGEGSGGYTF; DNA: TGTGCCAGCAGTGGGGAGGGAAGTGGGGGCTACACCTTC
V: TRBV3-1/TRBV3-2; D: -; size: -; J: TRBJ1-5; CDR3: CASSQLGVGQPQHF; DNA: TGTGCCAGCAGCCAACTCGGGGTCGGGCAGCCCCAGCATTTT
V: TRBV19; D: TRBD1; size: -; J: TRBJ1-5; CDR3: CASIGQGAYSNQPQHF; DNA: TGTGCCAGTATTGGACAGGGGGCATATAGCAATCAGCCCCAGCATTTT
V: TRBV7-6; D: -; size: -; J: TRBJ2-2; CDR3: CASSLQGTTNTGELFF; DNA: TGTGCCAGCAGCTTACAGGGTACAACGAACACCGGGGAGCTGTTTTTT
V: TRBV24-1; D: -; size: once; J: TRBJ2-2; CDR3: CATNAGPAGYTGELFF; DNA: TGTGCCACCAATGCCGGGCCTGCAGGATACACCGGGGAGCTGTTTTTT
V: TRBV11-2; D: -; size: -; J: TRBJ2-1; CDR3: CASSLEILGAGNEQFF; DNA: TGTGCCAGCAGCTTAGAAATCTTGGGCGCCGGGAATGAGCAGTTCTTC
V: TRBV2; D: -; size: few; J: TRBJ1-2; CDR3: CASIPGGQLFWGYTF; DNA: TGTGCCAGCATCCCCGGCGGACAACTCTTTTGGGGCTACACCTTC
V: TRBV24-1; D: TRBD1; size: -; J: TRBJ2-2; CDR3: CATSDPGQGPTGELFF; DNA: TGTGCCACCAGTGATCCGGGACAGGGACCCACCGGGGAGCTGTTTTTT
V: TRBV10-3; D: TRBD1; size: -; J: TRBJ1-2; CDR3: CAISDGTAGPYGYTF; DNA: TGTGCCATCAGTGACGGGACAGCTGGACCTTATGGCTACACCTTC
V: TRBV6-1; D: -; size: -; J: TRBJ1-2; CDR3: CASSEPGDYYGYTF; DNA: TGTGCCAGCAGTGAGCCAGGGGATTACTATGGCTACACCTTC
V: TRBV2; D: TRBD1; size: -; J: TRBJ1-5; CDR3: CASSTGQVGYQPQHF; DNA: TGTGCCAGCAGTACGGGACAGGTAGGATATCAGCCCCAGCATTTT